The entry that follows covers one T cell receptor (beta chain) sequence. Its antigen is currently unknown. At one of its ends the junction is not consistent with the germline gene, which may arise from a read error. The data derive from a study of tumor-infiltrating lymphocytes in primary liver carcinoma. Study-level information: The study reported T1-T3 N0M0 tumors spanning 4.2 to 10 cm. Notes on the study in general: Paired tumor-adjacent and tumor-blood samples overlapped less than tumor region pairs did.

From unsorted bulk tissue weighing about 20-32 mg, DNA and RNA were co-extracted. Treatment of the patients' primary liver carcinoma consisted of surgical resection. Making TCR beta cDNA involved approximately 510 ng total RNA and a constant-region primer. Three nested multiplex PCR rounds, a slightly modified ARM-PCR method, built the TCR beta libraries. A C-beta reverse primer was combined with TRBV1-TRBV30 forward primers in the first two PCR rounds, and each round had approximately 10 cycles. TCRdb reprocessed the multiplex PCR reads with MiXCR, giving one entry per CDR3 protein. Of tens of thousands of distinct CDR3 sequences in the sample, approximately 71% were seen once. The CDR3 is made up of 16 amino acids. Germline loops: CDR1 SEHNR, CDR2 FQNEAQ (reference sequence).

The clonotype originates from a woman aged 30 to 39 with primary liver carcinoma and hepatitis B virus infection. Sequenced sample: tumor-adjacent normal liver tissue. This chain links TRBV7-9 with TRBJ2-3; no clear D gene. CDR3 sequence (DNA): TGTGCCAGCAGCTCGGCGCGAGAGGTTAGCATAGATACGCACTATTTT. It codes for CASSSAREVSIDTHYF.